The clone carrying this TCR beta chain appeared a few times. The data derive from a study of blood T cell repertoires in COVID-19. Turning to the study itself: T cells, B-cell-depleted T cells, or PBMCs provided the cDNA or gDNA that served as material.

Original methodology: For nucleated cells, counts were estimated from reference gene primer amplification. The table came from immunoSEQ multiplex PCR; TCRdb's copy has only in-frame clones and leaves some out. That table furnishes V, J and clone size, whereas the DNA furnished D and trimming. The sample shows approximately 160,000 clones, 65% to 80% of them seen only once. With 4 bases clipped from V and 3 bases from J, the junction kept 15 bases outside the gene matches. Germline CDR1 and CDR2: MNHEY and SMNVEV (reference sequence). This CDR3 is 17 amino acids long. The rearrangement uses TRBV27 and TRBJ2-7; the match to TRBD1 covers 7 bases. The clonotype comes from a man between 60 and 70 years old with acute or convalescent COVID-19. Material: peripheral blood. The CDR3 protein is CASSSLGTEGPIYEQYF. CDR3 coding DNA: TGTGCCAGCAGTTCTCTTGGGACAGAAGGTCCCATCTACGAGCAGTACTTC.